Below are 22 T cell receptor beta chains sequenced from a single sample in a study of blood T cell repertoires in COVID-19. Clones were read by immunoSEQ multiplex PCR, and TCRdb kept only the in-frame ones, dropping some. The table lists around 250,000 clones, approximately 89% of them singletons. The sequencing sample was made of peripheral blood. The source of these receptors is a woman aged 70 to 79 with COVID-19, enrolled during active disease.

This clone came up once. V gene TRBV28 combines with J gene TRBJ1-1; weak D call: TRBD1 (6 bases). V was trimmed by 3 bases and J by 7 bases, leaving 18 bases between them. Germline CDR1 and CDR2: MDHEN and SYDVKM. The CDR3 totals 15 residues. CDR3 sequence reads: CASSLDLWGRGEAFF. CDR3 bases: TGTGCCAGCAGTTTGGATTTATGGGGGCGCGGTGAAGCTTTCTTT.

There are a few counts of this clone. The gene calls are TRBV3-1 (or the pseudogene TRBV3-2) and TRBJ2-2; possibly TRBD1 for D (6 bases). Per germline, CDR1 LGHDT and CDR2 YNNKEL (reference sequence). Trimming left V 4 bases short and J 1 base short, with 7 bases between. This CDR3 spans 14 amino acids. CDR3 sequence: CASSPGQNTGELFF. The CDR3 bases are TGTGCCAGCAGCCCGGGACAGAACACCGGGGAGCTGTTTTTT.

This chain connects TRBV6-2 or TRBV6-3 to TRBJ1-1; D remains unclear. V was clipped by 0 bases and J by 6 bases, with 8 bases between them. CDR3 size: 13 residues. Germline assignment: CDR1 MNHEY and CDR2 SVGEGT. The CDR3 region has the DNA TGTGCCAGCAGTTACTCGAGCGGGGCTGAAGCTTTCTTT. Protein sequence: CASSYSSGAEAFF.

This clone was observed a handful of times. The V call is TRBV19, the J call TRBJ1-2; D is unresolved. The CDR3 loop spans 15 amino acids. The V gene lost 3 bases and the J gene lost 0 bases, with 11 bases spanning the gap. Germline CDR1 reads LNHDA; CDR2 reads SQIVND (reference sequence). The CDR3 DNA follows: TGTGCCAGTAGTATTTCAGCGATAGCTAACTATGGCTACACCTTC. Protein sequence: CASSISAIANYGYTF.

The rearrangement uses TRBV7-9 and TRBJ1-2; 7 bases are a match to TRBD1. V trimming: 5 bases; J trimming: 8 bases; junction bases outside the gene matches: 11. Germline lookup yields CDR1 SEHNR and CDR2 FQNEAQ (reference sequence). The CDR3 is made up of 14 amino acids. This CDR3 is CASSLGGRVYGYTF. CDR3 DNA: TGTGCCAGCAGCCTAGGGGGCAGGGTCTACGGCTACACCTTC.

This clone showed up just once. The chain combines TRBV7-2 with TRBJ1-4, with TRBD1 matching over 11 bases. Unmatched junction bases numbered 7, after V lost 0 bases and J lost 4 bases. This CDR3 is 18 amino acids long. Germline V gives CDR1 SGHTA, CDR2 FQGNSA. In DNA, the CDR3 is TGTGCCAGCAGCTTAGCTACGGGACAGGGGGGTATTAATGAAAAACTGTTTTTT. This encodes CASSLATGQGGINEKLFF.

The chain has TRBV19 and TRBJ1-2; 7 nucleotides line up with TRBD1. J gave up 4 bases and V 6 bases, and 11 bases lay outside the gene matches. CDR3 length: 15 residues. The V gene's germline CDR1 is LNHDA and CDR2 SQIVND (reference sequence). The CDR3 DNA sequence: TGTGCCAGTAGCCCAACGACAGGGATTTTCTATGGCTACACCTTC. As protein: CASSPTTGIFYGYTF.

The DNA of the CDR3 is TGTGCCTGGAGTGTACCGAGTAATGAAAAACTGTTTTTT. Translated: CAWSVPSNEKLFF. This chain connects TRBV30 to TRBJ1-4; D unclear. Per germline, CDR1 GTSNPN and CDR2 SVGIG (reference sequence). CDR3 length: 13 residues. V lost 0 bases and J 4 bases, leaving 6 bases between the germline ends.

The chain employs TRBV3-1 (or the pseudogene TRBV3-2) and TRBJ1-1; 10 bases match TRBD1. Per the germline V gene, CDR1 is LGHDT and CDR2 is YNNKEL (reference sequence). V dropped 0 bases and J dropped 0; count of bases not matched to a gene: 4. The CDR3 loop spans 17 amino acids. The CDR3 DNA sequence: TGTGCCAGCAGCCAAGAGGTGGGACAGGGGATGAACACTGAAGCTTTCTTT. It is translated as CASSQEVGQGMNTEAFF.

The chain recombines TRBV18 with TRBJ1-3; 7 bases line up with TRBD1. CDR3 length equals 15 residues. The V gene end was trimmed by 6 bases and the J gene end by 3 bases; junction bases not matched to a gene: 8. Germline-derived CDR1 and CDR2 are KGHSH and LQKENI. CDR3 in amino acids: CASSPDRVGGNTIYF. The DNA for the CDR3 is TGTGCCAGCTCGCCAGACAGGGTTGGTGGAAACACCATATATTTT.

This chain connects TRBV5-1 to TRBJ2-2; D is ambiguous. Trimming took off 4 bases at V and 1 base at J, with 11 bases between the two ends. This CDR3 contains 15 residues. Germline-derived CDR1 and CDR2 are SGHRS and YFSETQ. CDR3 DNA sequence: TGCGCCAGCAGCCAGGAACCTAAGAACACCGGGGAGCTGTTTTTT. Its translation is CASSQEPKNTGELFF.

This clone occurred once. The chain combines TRBV14 with TRBJ2-1; no reliable D call. The germline V gene encodes CDR1 SGHDN and CDR2 FVKESK. V lost 0 bases, J lost 3 bases, and 9 bases lay in between. This CDR3 comprises 15 residues. The CDR3 is CASSQEAGDYNEQFF. CDR3 DNA sequence: TGTGCCAGCAGCCAAGAGGCCGGAGACTACAATGAGCAGTTCTTC.

This chain joins TRBV11-1 and TRBJ1-2; D ambiguous. This CDR3 has 15 residues. V shed 8 bases and J shed 2 bases, with 18 bases lying between them. CDR1 SGHAT and CDR2 FQDESV come from the germline V gene (reference sequence). The CDR3, as DNA: TGTGCCAGCGGCCGGAACGAGGGTTCCAACTATGGCTACACCTTC. Its translation is CASGRNEGSNYGYTF.

The J gene is TRBJ1-2, the V gene TRBV9; TRBD1 agrees at 12 bases. The CDR3 is made up of 16 amino acids. Germline-derived CDR1 and CDR2 are SGDLS and YYNGEE. V dropped 4 bases and J dropped 4; count of bases not matched to a gene: 8. The CDR3: CASSLGQGAGAYGYTF. In DNA, the CDR3 is TGTGCCAGCAGCTTGGGACAGGGGGCCGGTGCCTATGGCTACACCTTC.

The genes are TRBV30 and TRBJ1-4; 7 positions agree with TRBD1. This CDR3 is built from 13 residues. J lost 6 bases, V lost 4 bases, and 5 bases had no gene match. Looked up from germline, CDR1 is GTSNPN and CDR2 is SVGIG (reference sequence). The CDR3 nucleotides are TGTGCCTGGACGTCAGGGGGAGATGAAAAACTGTTTTTT. It is translated as CAWTSGGDEKLFF.

This clone has a single count. J is TRBJ2-7 and V is TRBV7-2, with 12 positions matching TRBD1. V lost 5 bases, J lost 7 bases, and 6 bases stayed unmatched. This CDR3 is 14 amino acids long. Germline values: CDR1 SGHTA, CDR2 FQGNSA. CDR3 amino acids: CASSLGQGAKEQYF. CDR3 in DNA: TGTGCCAGCAGCCTGGGACAGGGGGCTAAAGAGCAGTACTTC.

The chain combines TRBV23-1 with TRBJ1-2; 8 positions agree with TRBD1. TRBV23-1 is labeled an ORF, and its function is uncertain. The CDR3 has 13 amino acids. The V and J ends lost 6 bases and 4 bases, in that order; junction bases with no gene match: 4. CDR3: CASRLTGGYGYTF. CDR3 sequence (DNA): TGCGCCAGCAGGTTAACAGGGGGCTATGGCTACACCTTC.

The chain joins TRBV18 to TRBJ2-7, with D perhaps matching TRBD2 (6 bases). Trimming took off 4 bases at V and 7 bases at J, with 11 bases between the two ends. This CDR3 has 12 amino acids. The V gene's germline CDR1 is KGHSH and CDR2 LQKENI. CDR3 protein: CASSLRDSEQYF. DNA for the CDR3: TGTGCCAGCTCACTCCGGGACTCTGAGCAGTACTTC.

V gene TRBV4-1 combines with J gene TRBJ2-5, with D perhaps TRBD2 (5 bases). The V gene's germline CDR1 is MGHRA and CDR2 YSYEKL. The V end lost 0 bases, the J end lost 4 bases, and 12 bases lay between the germline ends. The CDR3 length is 15 residues. CDR3 protein: CASSQDQVRGETQYF. The CDR3 DNA reads TGCGCCAGCAGCCAAGATCAGGTCCGGGGAGAGACCCAGTACTTC.

This clone has only one observation. The V and J genes are TRBV5-1 and TRBJ1-1; TRBD1 aligns across 11 bases. The germline CDR1 and CDR2 sequences are SGHRS and YFSETQ. The CDR3 is 17 amino acids. V lost 4 bases to trimming and J lost 1 base; unmatched junction nucleotides: 9. The CDR3: CASSPGQGAPWNTEAFF. As DNA, the CDR3 is TGCGCCAGCAGCCCAGGACAGGGGGCTCCTTGGAACACTGAAGCTTTCTTT.

This clone was seen just once. The V gene is TRBV7-2, the J gene TRBJ1-1; D ambiguous. Looked up from germline, CDR1 is SGHTA and CDR2 is FQGNSA. V lost 3 bases to trimming and J lost 0 bases, with 8 bases between them. The CDR3 has 14 amino acids. The chain's CDR3 is CASSLRSVNTEAFF. CDR3 in DNA: TGTGCCAGCAGCTTGAGGTCGGTGAACACTGAAGCTTTCTTT. Full variable domain (outside the CDR3, taken from reference TRBV7-2 and TRBJ1-1): GAGVSQSPSNKVTEKGKDVELRCDPISGHTALYWYRQSLGQGLEFLIYFQGNSAPDKSGLPSDRFSAERTGGSVSTLTIQRTQQEDSAVYLCASSLRSVNTEAFFGQGTRLTVV.

This clone has just one count. The chain uses TRBV2 and TRBJ2-1; D gene unclear. Germline values: CDR1 SNHLY, CDR2 FYNNEI. The CDR3 consists of 15 residues. V was cut by 2 bases and J by 9 bases, with 17 bases left in between. CDR3 coding DNA: TGTGCCAGCAGTGAACGAACTACCGAGAGTAGTGAGCAGTTCTTC. It is translated as CASSERTTESSEQFF.